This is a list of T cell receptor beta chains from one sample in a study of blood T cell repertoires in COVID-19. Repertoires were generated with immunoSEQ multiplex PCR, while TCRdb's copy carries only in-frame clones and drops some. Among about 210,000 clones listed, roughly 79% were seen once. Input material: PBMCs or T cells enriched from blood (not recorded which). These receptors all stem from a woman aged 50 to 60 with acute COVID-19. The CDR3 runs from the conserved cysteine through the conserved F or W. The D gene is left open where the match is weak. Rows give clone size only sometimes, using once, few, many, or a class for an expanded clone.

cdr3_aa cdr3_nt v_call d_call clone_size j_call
CASSPGQQETQYF TGTGCCAGCTCACCGGGACAGCAAGAGACCCAGTACTTC TRBV18 TRBD1 - TRBJ2-5
CASSPSGGANTGELFF TGCGCCAGCAGCCCTAGCGGGGGGGCCAACACCGGGGAGCTGTTTTTT TRBV4-1 TRBD2 - TRBJ2-2
CASSQDRGGRERAGELFF TGCGCCAGCAGCCAAGATAGAGGGGGCAGGGAACGAGCCGGGGAGCTGTTTTTT TRBV4-3 TRBD1 - TRBJ2-2
CASKVAENTDTQYF TGTGCCAGCAAAGTAGCGGAGAACACAGATACGCAGTATTTT TRBV6-5 - - TRBJ2-3
CASSYSGGVDGYTF TGTGCCAGCAGTTACTCCGGAGGGGTAGATGGCTACACCTTC TRBV6-2/TRBV6-3 - - TRBJ1-2
CASSLYPTSGANTGELFF TGCGCCAGCAGCCTCTACCCGACTAGTGGGGCGAACACCGGGGAGCTGTTTTTT TRBV5-1 - few TRBJ2-2
CATSSSMTSAAYNEQFF TGTGCCACCAGCAGTTCTATGACTAGCGCTGCCTACAATGAGCAGTTCTTC TRBV15 TRBD2 - TRBJ2-1
CASVRDRSSGNTIYF TGTGCCAGCGTCCGGGACAGGAGCTCTGGAAACACCATATATTTT TRBV6-5 TRBD1 - TRBJ1-3
CASSSRSGRNSPLHF TGTGCCAGCAGTTCCCGTTCGGGGAGGAATTCACCCCTCCACTTT TRBV27 - - TRBJ1-6
CASKLADTQYF TGTGCCAGCAAACTAGCGGACACGCAGTACTTC TRBV28 TRBD2 - TRBJ2-7
CASSPGQGVNEQFF TGCGCCAGCAGCCCGGGACAGGGTGTCAATGAGCAGTTCTTC TRBV5-1 TRBD1 - TRBJ2-1
CASSLFSGGSTDTQYF TGTGCCAGCAGCTTGTTTTCGGGAGGCAGCACAGATACGCAGTATTTT TRBV5-6 TRBD2 - TRBJ2-3
CASSLHSVQTRIF TGTGCCAGCAGCTTACATAGTGTACAGACAAGGATCTTC TRBV7-2 - - TRBJ1-2
CASGDRPGYTF TGTGCCAGCGGGGACAGGCCTGGCTACACCTTC TRBV21-1 - - TRBJ1-2